This paragraph covers one TCR beta chain sequence. Its cognate antigen has yet to be identified. Base-call qualities are not available, and no considerably larger clone is one nucleotide away. Per the germline V gene, SGDLS is the CDR1 and YYNGEE is the CDR2. The CDR3, from cysteine to phenylalanine, totals 14 residues. Just CDR3 DNA is preserved here, 42 bases in frame from base 1. V lost 4 bases and J lost 9 bases, and the count of bases not matched to a germline gene is 4. The record originates from a study of a mutant IDH1 vaccine in newly diagnosed glioma (dated by TCRdb to the early 2020s). Describing the broader study: The approximately 32 treated patients were around 62% male and around 40% female, with a mean age of around 40 years. Peripheral blood samples were drawn at six visits, namely V03 (baseline), V05, V07, V10, V12 and V13. Before enrollment, most patients had been given radiochemotherapy with temozolomide as standard therapy, while the rest had received either radiotherapy alone or temozolomide alone. Longitudinal TCRB deep sequencing was done for 25 to 30 treated patients, wherever samples were available for exploratory analyses.

What this sample's time point label stands for: baseline, week 1 (first vaccination visit). The treatment or condition label corresponds to: pre-vaccination baseline after standard-of-care therapy. All donors had newly diagnosed IDH1-mutant astrocytomas of WHO grade 3 or 4 that showed loss of nuclear ATRX. The samples were drawn from NOA16, a multicentre, single-arm, open-label phase I trial in Germany that tested a mutant IDH1 peptide vaccine in humans for the first time. For immunogenicity testing, the blood drawn at visit V03 was used as the baseline sample. Genomic DNA for TCRB sequencing was extracted from EDTA blood using the DNeasy Blood and Tissue Kit. General study outcomes and caveats: PBMC samples for TCRB deep sequencing were selected based on availability. Immune responses induced by the vaccine were seen in 90% to 95% of patients across multiple MHC alleles. Pseudoprogression seemed to be unrelated to changes in the top peripheral T cell clonotypes found by TCRB sequencing. According to the authors, sample limitations meant that analyses of patient blood samples could not be reproduced.

Library method: the immunoSEQ multiplex PCR assay. Following the manufacturer's protocol, the hsTCRB Kit was used to amplify rearranged TCR beta chain sequences. Sequencing of TCRB libraries was carried out on an Illumina MiSeq. Concerning the study's data processing: The proprietary platform of the kit vendor was used for demultiplexing, trimming and gene mapping. TCRdb limited this immuneACCESS table to in-frame rearrangements with V and J called. A share of clones is missing; checked studies link under half to unresolved V genes, and the rest is unexplained. D and trimming come from the DNA, and the V and J calls and clone size come from that table. The sample includes 95,000 to 100,000 clones, with roughly 90% observed a single time. Jointly, the top ten make up under 0.7% of the sample.

This TCR was sampled from a woman aged 45 to 65 with glioma. The rearranged chain carries TRBV9 and TRBJ2-1; 13 bases in the middle match TRBD2. The sample was PBMCs, taken from a glioma patient treated with radiotherapy, temozolomide or both. The CDR3: CASSPGLAGVEQFF. The DNA reads as follows: TGTGCCAGCAGCCCAGGACTAGCGGGAGTTGAGCAGTTCTTC.